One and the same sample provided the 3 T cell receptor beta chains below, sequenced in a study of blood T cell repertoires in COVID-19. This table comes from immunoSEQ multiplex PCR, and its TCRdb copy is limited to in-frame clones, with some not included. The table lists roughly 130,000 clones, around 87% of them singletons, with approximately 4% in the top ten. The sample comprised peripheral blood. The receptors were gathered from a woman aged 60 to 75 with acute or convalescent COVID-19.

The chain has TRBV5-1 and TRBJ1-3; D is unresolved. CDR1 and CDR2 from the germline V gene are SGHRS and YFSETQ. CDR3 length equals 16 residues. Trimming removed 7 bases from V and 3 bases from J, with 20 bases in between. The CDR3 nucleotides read TGCGCCAGCCGGAGGGATCAGGACCCCGGTGGAAACACCATATATTTT. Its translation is CASRRDQDPGGNTIYF.

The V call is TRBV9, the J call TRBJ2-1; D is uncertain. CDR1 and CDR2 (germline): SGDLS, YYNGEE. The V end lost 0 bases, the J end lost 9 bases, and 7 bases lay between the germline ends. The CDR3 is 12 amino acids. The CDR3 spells CASSVAPGEQFF. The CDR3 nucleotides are TGTGCCAGCAGCGTAGCACCCGGTGAGCAGTTCTTC. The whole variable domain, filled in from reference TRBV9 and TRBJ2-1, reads DSGVTQTPKHLITATGQRVTLRCSPRSGDLSVYWYQQSLDQGLQFLIQYYNGEERAKGNILERFSAQQFPDLHSELNLSSLELGDSALYFCASSVAPGEQFFGPGTRLTVL.

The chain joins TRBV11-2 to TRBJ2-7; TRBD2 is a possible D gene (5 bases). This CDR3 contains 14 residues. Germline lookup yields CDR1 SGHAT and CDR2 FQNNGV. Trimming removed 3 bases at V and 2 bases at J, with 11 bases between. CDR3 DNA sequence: TGTGCCAGCAGCTTCTCGGGATCCCCCTACGAGCAGTACTTC. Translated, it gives CASSFSGSPYEQYF.